Included here is one T cell receptor beta chain sequence, with context. Trimming took 6 bases from V and 1 from J; bases not matched to a gene: 7. CDR3 length equals 16 residues. Germline V CDR1 and CDR2: MDHEN, SYDVKM. These data are taken from a study of blood T cells in healthy people across ages. Next came a second PCR, run for roughly 6 to 11 cycles, which used a sample-barcoded 5' primer along with a J-beta primer mix. From each sample, at least 2.5 million paired-end reads containing CDR3 were obtained. TCRdb re-called the 5' RACE reads through MiXCR, storing one row per CDR3 protein. The table includes about 1.6 million distinct CDR3 sequences, around 36% detected once.

The TCR comes from a woman in her thirties in good health. This chain connects TRBV28 to TRBJ2-3, with 10 bases matching TRBD2. Sequencing was performed on blood. CDR3 sequence reads: CASSPLLAGGTDTQYF. DNA for the CDR3: TGTGCCAGCAGCCCCCTTCTAGCGGGAGGCACAGATACGCAGTATTTT.